This T cell receptor beta chain derives from a study of T cell responses to AZD1222 COVID-19 vaccine. Clones were sequenced by immunoSEQ multiplex PCR, and TCRdb holds only the in-frame ones, with some missing. Seen here are roughly 200,000 clones, around nine tenths observed once, and the top ten hold roughly 8%. The V end was cut by 2 bases, the J end by 2 bases, with 4 bases between. The CDR3 covers 13 residues. Germline assignment: CDR1 MDHEN and CDR2 SYDVKM. The source of this sequence is an adult in good health. The rearrangement links TRBV28 to TRBJ2-1; D not certain. The sample consisted of peripheral blood, taken on day 0 of AZD1222 vaccination. Here the CDR3 reads CASSLGAYNEQFF. CDR3 nucleotides: TGTGCCAGCAGTTTAGGTGCCTACAATGAGCAGTTCTTC.